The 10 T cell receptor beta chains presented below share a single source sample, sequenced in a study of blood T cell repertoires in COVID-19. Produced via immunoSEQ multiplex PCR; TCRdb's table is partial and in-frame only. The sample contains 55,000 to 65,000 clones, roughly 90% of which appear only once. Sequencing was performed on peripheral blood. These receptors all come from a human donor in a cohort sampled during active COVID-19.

The CDR3 region is CASSYSSGLNGYGYTF. CDR3 bases: TGTGCCAGCAGTTACTCGAGCGGGCTAAATGGATATGGCTACACCTTC. J is TRBJ1-2 and V is TRBV6-6, with D unclear. The germline V and J ends were trimmed by 0 bases and 5 bases, with 16 bases remaining between them. Germline loops: CDR1 MNHNY, CDR2 SVGAGI (reference sequence). This CDR3 is built from 16 residues.

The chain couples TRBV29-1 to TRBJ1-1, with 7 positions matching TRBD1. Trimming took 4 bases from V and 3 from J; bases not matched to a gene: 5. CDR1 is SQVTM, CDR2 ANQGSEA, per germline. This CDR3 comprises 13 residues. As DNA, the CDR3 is TGCAGCGTTGCATACAGGGGAGACACTGAAGCTTTCTTT. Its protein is CSVAYRGDTEAFF.

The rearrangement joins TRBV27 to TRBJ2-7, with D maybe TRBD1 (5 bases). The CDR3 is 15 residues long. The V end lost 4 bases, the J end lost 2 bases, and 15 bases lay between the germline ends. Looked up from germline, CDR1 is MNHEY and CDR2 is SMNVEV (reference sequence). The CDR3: CASSSLTGFAYEQYF. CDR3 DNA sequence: TGTGCCAGCAGTTCCCTAACAGGTTTCGCCTACGAGCAGTACTTC.

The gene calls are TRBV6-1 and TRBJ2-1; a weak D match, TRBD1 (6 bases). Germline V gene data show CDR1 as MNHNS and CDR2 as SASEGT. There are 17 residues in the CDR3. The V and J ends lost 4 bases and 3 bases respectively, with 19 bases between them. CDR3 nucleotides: TGTGCCAGCAGTGGAAGCTCCGGGACACGATACTACAATGAGCAGTTCTTC. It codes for CASSGSSGTRYYNEQFF.

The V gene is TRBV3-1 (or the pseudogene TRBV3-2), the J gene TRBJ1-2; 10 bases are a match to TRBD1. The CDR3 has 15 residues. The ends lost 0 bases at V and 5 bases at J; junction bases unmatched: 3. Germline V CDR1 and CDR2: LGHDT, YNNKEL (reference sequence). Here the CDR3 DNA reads TGTGCCAGCAGCCAAGAGGGACAGGGGCCATATGGCTACACCTTC. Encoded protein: CASSQEGQGPYGYTF.

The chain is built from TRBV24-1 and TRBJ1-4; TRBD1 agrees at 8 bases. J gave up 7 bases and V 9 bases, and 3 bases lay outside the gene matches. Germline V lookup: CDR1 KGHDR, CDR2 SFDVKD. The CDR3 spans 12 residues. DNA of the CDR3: TGTGCCACCTCAGGGGGCGGTGAAAAACTGTTTTTT. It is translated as CATSGGGEKLFF.

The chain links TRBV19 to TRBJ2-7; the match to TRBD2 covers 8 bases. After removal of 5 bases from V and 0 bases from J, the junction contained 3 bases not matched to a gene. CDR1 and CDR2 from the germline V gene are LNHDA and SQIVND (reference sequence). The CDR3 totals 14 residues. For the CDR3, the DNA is TGTGCCAGTAGTCGGGGGGGCAGCTCCTACGAGCAGTACTTC. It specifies CASSRGGSSYEQYF.

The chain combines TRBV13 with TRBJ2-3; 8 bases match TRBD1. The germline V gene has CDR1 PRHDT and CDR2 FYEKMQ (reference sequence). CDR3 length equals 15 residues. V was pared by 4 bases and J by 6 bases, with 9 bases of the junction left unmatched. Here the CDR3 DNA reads TGTGCCAGCAGCTCGGACAGGGCTGGACGGGATACGCAGTATTTT. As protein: CASSSDRAGRDTQYF.

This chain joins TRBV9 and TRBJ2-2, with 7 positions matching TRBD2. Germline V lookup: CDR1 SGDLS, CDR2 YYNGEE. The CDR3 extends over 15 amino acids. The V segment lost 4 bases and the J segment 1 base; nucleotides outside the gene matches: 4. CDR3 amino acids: CASSLGLVNTGELFF. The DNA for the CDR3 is TGTGCCAGCAGCCTCGGACTAGTGAACACCGGGGAGCTGTTTTTT. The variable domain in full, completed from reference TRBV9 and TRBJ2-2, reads DSGVTQTPKHLITATGQRVTLRCSPRSGDLSVYWYQQSLDQGLQFLIQYYNGEERAKGNILERFSAQQFPDLHSELNLSSLELGDSALYFCASSLGLVNTGELFFGEGSRLTVL.

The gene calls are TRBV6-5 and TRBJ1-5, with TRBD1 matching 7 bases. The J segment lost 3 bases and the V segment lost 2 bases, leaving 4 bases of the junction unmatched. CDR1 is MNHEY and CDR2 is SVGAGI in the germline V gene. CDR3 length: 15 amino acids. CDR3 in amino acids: CASSYTRGVNQPQHF. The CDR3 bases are TGTGCCAGCAGTTACACCAGGGGGGTCAATCAGCCCCAGCATTTT.